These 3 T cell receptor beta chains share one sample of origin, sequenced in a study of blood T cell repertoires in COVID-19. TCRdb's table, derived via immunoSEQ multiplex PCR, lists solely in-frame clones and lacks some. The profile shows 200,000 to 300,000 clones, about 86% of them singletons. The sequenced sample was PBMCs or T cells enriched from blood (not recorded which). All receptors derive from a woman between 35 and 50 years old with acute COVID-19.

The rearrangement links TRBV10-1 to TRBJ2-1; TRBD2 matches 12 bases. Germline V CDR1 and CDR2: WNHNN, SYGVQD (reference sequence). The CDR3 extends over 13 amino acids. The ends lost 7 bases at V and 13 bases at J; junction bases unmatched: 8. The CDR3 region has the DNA TGCGCCAGCACCAATGGACTAGCGGGGATACAGTTCTTC. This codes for CASTNGLAGIQFF.

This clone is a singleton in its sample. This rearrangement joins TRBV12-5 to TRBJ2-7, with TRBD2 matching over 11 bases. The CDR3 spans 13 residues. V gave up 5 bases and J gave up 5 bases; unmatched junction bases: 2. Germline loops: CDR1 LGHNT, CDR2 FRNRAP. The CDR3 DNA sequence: TGTGCTAGTGGTATACTAGCGGGAGACGAGCAGTACTTC. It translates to CASGILAGDEQYF. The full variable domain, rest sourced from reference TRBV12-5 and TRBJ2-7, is DARVTQTPRHKVTEMGQEVTMRCQPILGHNTVFWYRQTMMQGLELLAYFRNRAPLDDSGMPKDRFSAEMPDATLATLKIQPSEPRDSAVYFCASGILAGDEQYFGPGTRLTVT.

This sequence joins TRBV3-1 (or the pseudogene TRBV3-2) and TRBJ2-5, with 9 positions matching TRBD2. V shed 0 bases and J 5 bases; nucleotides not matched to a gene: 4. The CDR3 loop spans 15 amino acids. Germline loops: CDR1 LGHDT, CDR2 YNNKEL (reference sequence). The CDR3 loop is CASSQDPAGGETQYF. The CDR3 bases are TGTGCCAGCAGCCAAGATCCGGCGGGAGGGGAGACCCAGTACTTC.